This T cell receptor (beta chain) was recorded in a study of blood T cell repertoires in COVID-19 (dated by TCRdb to the early 2020s). Notes on the research overall: Collaborator samples came from the United States, Italy and Spain and covered acute and convalescent phases of COVID-19. A freely available public database, intended as a resource for researchers studying the immune response to SARS-CoV-2, is where the repertoires were released. The prospective study material was composed of cDNA or gDNA derived from T cells, B-cell-depleted T cells, or PBMCs. The sample metadata nearly always contained a de-identified subject ID, COVID-19 status, age in years and sex. The dataset comprised deeply sampled blood TCRbeta repertoires from subjects exposed to, actively infected with, or recovered from COVID-19. The samples were drawn from two sources: the first 160 participants of the ongoing ImmuneRACE study, and some 1,300 subjects contributed by 6 global collaborators. Where available, HLA class I and class II types were taken from metadata supplied by the sample provider and were not determined by assay-based typing. Here is what the overall study found, with its caveats: How much clinical and demographic metadata was included differed by source and by participant, and the metadata was provided uncurated.

Reading from cysteine to phenylalanine, the CDR3 counts 13 amino acids. The only DNA kept is the CDR3, 39 bases in frame from the first base. Germline trimming amounts to 5 bases on V and 8 bases on J, with 5 as the count of junction bases outside the gene matches. The germline V gene encodes CDR1 MNHEY and CDR2 SMNVEV (reference sequence). Each collaborating institution followed its own protocols to collect whole blood in K2EDTA tubes. For TCRbeta analysis, collaborator samples were shipped as frozen whole blood, as isolated PBMCs, or as DNA extracted from either sample type. TCRbeta CDR3 regions were amplified from genomic DNA by means of the immunoSEQ Assay, a bias-controlled multiplex PCR. In the authors' own workflow: The number of nucleated cells in each sample was estimated by amplification of reference gene primers within the assay. To quantify the absolute abundance of each unique TCRbeta CDR3 rearrangement, sequence reads were collapsed and filtered. For each sample, productive Simpson clonality was calculated as the square root of Simpson's diversity index across productive rearrangements. Imported from immuneACCESS, the table was reduced by TCRdb to in-frame sequences with V and J called. These copies leave out some clones; in studies compared against another copy, an unresolved V gene accounts for under half, and the cause of the remainder is not known. The V and J calls and clone size were taken over from that table, and D and trimming were inferred from the DNA. The sample contains about 87,000 clones, about four fifths of them found a single time. 2% to 2.5% of the sample lies in the top ten.

With regard to this clone: Its antigen is currently not known. Base qualities are missing; no much larger clone stands one base away.

This receptor chain uses TRBV27 and TRBJ1-4; TRBD1 lines up with 7 middle nucleotides. The sequencing sample was made of peripheral blood. This TCR derives from a woman in her 70s with acute or convalescent COVID-19. The CDR3 amino acid sequence is: CASSPWTGEKLFF. The DNA sequence follows: TGTGCCAGCAGTCCCTGGACAGGAGAAAAACTGTTTTTT.